The clone carrying this TCR beta chain was counted between two and nine times. Its antigen is unknown. Time point given: newly diagnosed GD, antithyroid drugs for less than 3 months. From PBMCs, RNA was extracted and then used to make the TCR library. The data belong to a study of regulatory T cells in long-lasting Graves disease. Study-wide results and limits: There were preferences for TRBV28, TRBJ1-2 and TRBJ2-5 in persistent disease.

Both iRepertoire HTBI primers and Arm-PCR of CDR3 regions were used to build the TCR beta libraries. As handled by the study authors: Across all samples, under 65 TRBV segments and around 15 TRBJ segments were identified. MiXCR, applied by TCRdb to the multiplex PCR reads, yields one record per CDR3 protein. It is TCRdb's table, rather than the study itself, that gives the V and J calls and clone size. The data show around 450,000 distinct CDR3 sequences, more than 12% seen once. Unmatched junction bases numbered 8, after V lost 5 bases and J lost 4 bases. This CDR3 contains 15 residues. Per germline, CDR1 LNHNV and CDR2 YYDKDF (reference sequence). These sequences were also reported in another study, on T cells in Graves' hyperthyroidism and ophthalmopathy. Per that study: Patients were excluded because of uncontrolled infection, other autoimmune disease, pregnancy or lactation.

The source was peripheral blood mononuclear cells (PBMCs), collected at new diagnosis, from a patient treated with antithyroid drugs. The rearrangement links TRBV15 to TRBJ1-5, with 7 bases that match TRBD1. The TCR originated in a woman in her twenties or thirties with Graves disease. The DNA for the CDR3 is TGTGCCACCAGCGCGCCATTGGGACAGAATCAGCCCCAGCATTTT. It is translated as CATSAPLGQNQPQHF.